This T cell receptor beta chain was recorded in a study of blood T cells in healthy people across ages. PCR was performed a second time for roughly 7 to 11 cycles using a sample-barcoded 5' primer and a J-beta primer mix. TCRdb re-called the 5' RACE reads with MiXCR, one entry per CDR3 protein. The repertoire holds about 630,000 distinct CDR3 sequences, with approximately 21% as singletons. The germline gives CDR1 LGHDT, CDR2 YNNKEL (reference sequence). The CDR3 totals 12 residues. Trimming left V 3 bases short and J 4 bases short, with 7 bases between. This clonotype was observed a handful of times.

This TCR came from a man in his 70s in good health. The V and J genes are TRBV3-1 and TRBJ2-7; the D is unclear. Sequenced sample: blood. In DNA, the CDR3 is TGTGCCAGCAGCCAGACACCGTACGAGCAGTACTTC. This gives the protein CASSQTPYEQYF.